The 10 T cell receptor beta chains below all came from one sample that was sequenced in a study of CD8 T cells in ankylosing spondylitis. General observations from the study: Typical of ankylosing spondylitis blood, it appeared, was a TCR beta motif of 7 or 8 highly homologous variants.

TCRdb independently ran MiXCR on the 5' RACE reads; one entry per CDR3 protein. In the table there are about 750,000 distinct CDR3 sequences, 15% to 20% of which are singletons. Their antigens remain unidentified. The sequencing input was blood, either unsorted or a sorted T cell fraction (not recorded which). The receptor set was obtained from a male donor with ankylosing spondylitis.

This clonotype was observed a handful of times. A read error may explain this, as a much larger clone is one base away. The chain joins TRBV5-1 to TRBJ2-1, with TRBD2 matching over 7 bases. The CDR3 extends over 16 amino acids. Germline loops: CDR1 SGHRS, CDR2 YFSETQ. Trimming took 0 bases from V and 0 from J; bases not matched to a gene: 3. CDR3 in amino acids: CASSLGRGSSYNEQFF. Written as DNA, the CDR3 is TGCGCCAGCAGCTTGGGGCGCGGGAGCTCCTACAATGAGCAGTTCTTC.

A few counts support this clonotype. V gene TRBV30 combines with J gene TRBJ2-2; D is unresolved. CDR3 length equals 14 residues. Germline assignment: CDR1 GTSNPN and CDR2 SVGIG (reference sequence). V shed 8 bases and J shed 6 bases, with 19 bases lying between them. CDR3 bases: TGTGCCCGGTTGGGGTACCGAGGATCCGGGGAGCTGTTTTTT. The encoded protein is CARLGYRGSGELFF.

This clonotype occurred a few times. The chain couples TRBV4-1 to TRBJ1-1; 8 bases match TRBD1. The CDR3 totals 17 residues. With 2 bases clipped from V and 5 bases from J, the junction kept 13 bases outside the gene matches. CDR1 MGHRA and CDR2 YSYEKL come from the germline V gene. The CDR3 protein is CASSQTLVRGPLTEAFF. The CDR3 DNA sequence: TGCGCCAGCAGCCAAACCCTTGTCAGGGGGCCGTTGACTGAAGCTTTCTTT.

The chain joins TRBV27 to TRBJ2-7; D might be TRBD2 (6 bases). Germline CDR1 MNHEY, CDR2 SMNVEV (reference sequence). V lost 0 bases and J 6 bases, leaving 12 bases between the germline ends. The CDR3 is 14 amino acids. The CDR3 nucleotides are TGTGCCAGCAGTTTATCCCGGGACTCCATCGAGCAGTACTTC. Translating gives CASSLSRDSIEQYF.

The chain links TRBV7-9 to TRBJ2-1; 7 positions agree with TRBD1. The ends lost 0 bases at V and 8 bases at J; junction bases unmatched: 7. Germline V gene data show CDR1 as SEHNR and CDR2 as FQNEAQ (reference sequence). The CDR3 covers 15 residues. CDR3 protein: CASSLAGQPFDEQFF. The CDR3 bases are TGTGCCAGCAGCTTAGCGGGACAGCCTTTCGATGAGCAGTTCTTC.

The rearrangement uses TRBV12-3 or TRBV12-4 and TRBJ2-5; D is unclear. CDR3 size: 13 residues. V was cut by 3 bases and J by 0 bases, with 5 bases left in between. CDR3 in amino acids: CASSFINQETQYF. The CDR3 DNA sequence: TGTGCCAGCAGTTTTATCAACCAAGAGACCCAGTACTTC.

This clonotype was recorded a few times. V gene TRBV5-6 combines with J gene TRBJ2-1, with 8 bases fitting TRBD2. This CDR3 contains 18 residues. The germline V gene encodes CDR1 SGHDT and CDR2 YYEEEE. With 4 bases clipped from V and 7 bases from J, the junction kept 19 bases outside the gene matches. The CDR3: CASSPWEEAGGFRNEQFF. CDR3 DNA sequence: TGTGCCAGCAGCCCATGGGAAGAGGCGGGGGGATTCAGGAATGAGCAGTTCTTC.

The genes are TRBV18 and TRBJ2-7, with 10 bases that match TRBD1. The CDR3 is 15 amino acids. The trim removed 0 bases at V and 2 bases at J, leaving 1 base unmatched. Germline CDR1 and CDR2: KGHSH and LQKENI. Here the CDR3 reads CASSPPGQGAYEQYF. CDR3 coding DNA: TGTGCCAGCTCACCACCCGGACAGGGGGCCTACGAGCAGTACTTC.

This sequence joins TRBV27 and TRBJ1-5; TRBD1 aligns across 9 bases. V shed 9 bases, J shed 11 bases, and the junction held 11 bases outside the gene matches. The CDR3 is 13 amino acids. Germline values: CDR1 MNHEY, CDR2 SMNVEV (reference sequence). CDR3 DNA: TGTGCCAGTAGGGACAGGGCCCAGGCGGCCCAGCATTTT. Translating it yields CASRDRAQAAQHF.

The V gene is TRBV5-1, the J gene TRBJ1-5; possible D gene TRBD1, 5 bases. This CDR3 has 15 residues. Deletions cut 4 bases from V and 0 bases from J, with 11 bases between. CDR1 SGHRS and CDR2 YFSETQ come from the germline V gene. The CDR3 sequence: CASSATGHSNQPQHF. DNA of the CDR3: TGCGCCAGCAGCGCGACGGGGCATAGCAATCAGCCCCAGCATTTT.